The 10 T cell receptor beta chains reported below all come from one sample, sequenced in a study of OX40 agonist ivuxolimab in advanced cancers. This table comes from immunoSEQ multiplex PCR, and its TCRdb copy is limited to in-frame clones, with some not included. Of about 77,000 clones in the sample, around 90% were seen once. The sequencing here drew on CD4+ or CD8+ T cells sorted from blood, taken in a trial of the OX40 agonist ivuxolimab. These receptor sequences come from an adult with an advanced solid tumor such as melanoma, head and neck, liver or kidney cancer.

The chain couples TRBV6-1 to TRBJ2-2; TRBD1 agrees at 7 bases. The V gene end was trimmed by 0 bases and the J gene end by 6 bases; junction bases not matched to a gene: 4. The CDR3 length is 15 residues. Germline CDR1 and CDR2: MNHNS and SASEGT. The CDR3 DNA is TGTGCCAGCAGTGAAGCGCCAGGGGGTCCCGGGGAGCTGTTTTTT. This translates into CASSEAPGGPGELFF.

The chain links TRBV30 to TRBJ1-6; D is unclear. Trimming cost V 3 bases and J 2 bases, with 11 bases left between them. Per germline, CDR1 GTSNPN and CDR2 SVGIG (reference sequence). This CDR3 is built from 15 residues. CDR3 nucleotide sequence: TGTGCCTGGAGATTGTTTGGGGCCTATAATTCACCCCTCCACTTT. The encoded protein is CAWRLFGAYNSPLHF. Filled out from reference TRBV30 and TRBJ1-6, the complete variable domain reads SQTIHQWPATLVQPVGSPLSLECTVEGTSNPNLYWYRQAAGRGLQLLFYSVGIGQISSEVPQNLSASRPQDRQFILSSKKLLLSDSGFYLCAWRLFGAYNSPLHFGNGTRLTVT.

The chain employs TRBV27 and TRBJ1-2; 8 nucleotides match TRBD1. This CDR3 region has 16 residues. Germline values: CDR1 MNHEY, CDR2 SMNVEV (reference sequence). V shed 0 bases and J 5 bases; nucleotides not matched to a gene: 8. CDR3 coding DNA: TGTGCCAGCAGTTTATCGGGCTCAGGGGGCGGGTATGGCTACACCTTC. Its translation is CASSLSGSGGGYGYTF.

CDR3 sequence reads: CASSLAGTGAQETQYF. The CDR3 nucleotides read TGTGCCAGCAGCTTAGCCGGGACAGGGGCTCAAGAGACCCAGTACTTC. The V call is TRBV11-1, the J call TRBJ2-5; 10 bases match TRBD1. Per germline, CDR1 SGHAT and CDR2 FQDESV (reference sequence). The V gene end was trimmed by 0 bases and the J gene end by 2 bases; junction bases not matched to a gene: 3. The CDR3 sequence is 16 residues long.

The chain has TRBV29-1 and TRBJ1-1, with TRBD1 as a possible D gene (6 bases). The CDR3 runs 13 residues. Trimming stripped 5 bases from V and 3 bases from J, with 13 bases between. Germline CDR1 and CDR2: SQVTM and ANQGSEA. In DNA form, the CDR3 reads TGCAGCGTTTTCCCCAGGGGCTACACTGAAGCTTTCTTT. Its protein product is CSVFPRGYTEAFF.

The chain joins TRBV9 to TRBJ2-3, with 9 bases matching TRBD1. The CDR3 has 14 amino acids. The germline gives CDR1 SGDLS, CDR2 YYNGEE. With V trimmed by 4 bases and J by 6 bases, 6 bases remained unmatched. The CDR3 DNA reads as TGTGCCAGCAGCCTCTGGGACAGGGTGGATACGCAGTATTTT. Translated: CASSLWDRVDTQYF.

V is TRBV6-1 and J is TRBJ2-1; 7 bases map to TRBD1. CDR1 and CDR2 from the germline V gene are MNHNS and SASEGT. The CDR3 length is 15 residues. Unmatched junction bases numbered 9, after V lost 6 bases and J lost 4 bases. CDR3 amino acids: CASRAQGRSYNEQFF. CDR3 bases: TGTGCCAGCAGGGCACAGGGGCGCTCATACAATGAGCAGTTCTTC.

The chain employs TRBV5-1 and TRBJ2-7; TRBD1 matches at 8 bases. The CDR3 extends over 14 amino acids. Germline lookup yields CDR1 SGHRS and CDR2 YFSETQ. Losses at the gene ends were 2 bases for V and 3 bases for J; bases not matched to a gene: 4. CDR3 sequence reads: CASSLRTGNYEQYF. Here the CDR3 DNA reads TGCGCCAGCAGCTTAAGGACAGGGAACTACGAGCAGTACTTC.

This rearrangement joins TRBV7-2 to TRBJ2-2; D gene uncertain. This CDR3 contains 16 residues. The V gene lost 1 base and the J gene lost 2 bases, with 11 bases spanning the gap. CDR1 is SGHTA, CDR2 FQGNSA, per germline. CDR3 sequence reads: CASSLVLHFNTGELFF. The CDR3 DNA reads as TGTGCCAGCAGCTTAGTACTACACTTTAACACCGGGGAGCTGTTTTTT.

The chain combines TRBV7-8 with TRBJ2-6, with 9 bases that match TRBD2. The junction had 5 bases not matched to a gene; V was cut back by 5 bases and J by 0 bases. The CDR3 is made up of 17 amino acids. Germline V gene data show CDR1 as SGHVS and CDR2 as FQNEAQ. The chain's CDR3 is CASSTYSGSSGANVLTF. DNA of the CDR3: TGTGCCAGCAGCACCTATAGCGGGAGCTCTGGGGCCAACGTCCTGACTTTC.